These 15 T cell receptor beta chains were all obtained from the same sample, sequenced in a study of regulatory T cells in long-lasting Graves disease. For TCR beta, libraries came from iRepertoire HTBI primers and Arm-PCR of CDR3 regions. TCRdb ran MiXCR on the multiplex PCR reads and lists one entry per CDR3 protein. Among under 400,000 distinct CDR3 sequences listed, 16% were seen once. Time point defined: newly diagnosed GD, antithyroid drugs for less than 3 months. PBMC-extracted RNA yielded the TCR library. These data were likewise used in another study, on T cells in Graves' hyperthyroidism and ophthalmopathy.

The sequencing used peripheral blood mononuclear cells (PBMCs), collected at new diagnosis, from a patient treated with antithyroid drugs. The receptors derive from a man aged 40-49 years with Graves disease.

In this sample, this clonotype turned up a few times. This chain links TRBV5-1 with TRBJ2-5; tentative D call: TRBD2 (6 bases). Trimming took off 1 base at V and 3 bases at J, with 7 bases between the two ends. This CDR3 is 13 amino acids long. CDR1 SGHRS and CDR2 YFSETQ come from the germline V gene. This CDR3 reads CASSLPGEETQYF. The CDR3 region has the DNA TGCGCCAGCAGCTTGCCGGGGGAAGAGACCCAGTACTTC.

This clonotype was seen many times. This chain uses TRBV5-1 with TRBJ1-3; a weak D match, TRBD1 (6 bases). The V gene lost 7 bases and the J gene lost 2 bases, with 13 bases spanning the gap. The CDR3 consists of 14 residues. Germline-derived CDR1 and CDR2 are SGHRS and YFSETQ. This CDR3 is CASRHRDAGNTIYF. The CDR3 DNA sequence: TGCGCCAGCCGCCACAGGGATGCTGGAAACACCATATATTTT.

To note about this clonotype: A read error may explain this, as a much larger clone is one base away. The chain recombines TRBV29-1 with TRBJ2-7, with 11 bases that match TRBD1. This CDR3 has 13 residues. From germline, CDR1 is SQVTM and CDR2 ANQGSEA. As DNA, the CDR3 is TGCAGCGCAGGACAGGGGGCGAACTACGGGCAGTACTTC. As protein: CSAGQGANYGQYF.

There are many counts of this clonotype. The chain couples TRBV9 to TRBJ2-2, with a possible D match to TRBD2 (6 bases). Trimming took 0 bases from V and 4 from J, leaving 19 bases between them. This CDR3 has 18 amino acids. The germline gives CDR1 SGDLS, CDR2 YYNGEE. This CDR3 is CASSVGVSPGGSTGELFF. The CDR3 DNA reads TGTGCCAGCAGCGTAGGAGTTTCCCCCGGAGGGAGCACCGGGGAGCTGTTTTTT.

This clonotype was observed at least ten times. This CDR3 reads CASSQEKRGSDLYEQYF. Written as DNA, the CDR3 is TGTGCCAGCAGCCAAGAGAAAAGGGGGTCGGACCTCTACGAGCAGTACTTC. The chain joins TRBV14 to TRBJ2-7, with D tentatively TRBD1 (6 bases). The V gene's germline CDR1 is SGHDN and CDR2 FVKESK. V gave up 0 bases and J gave up 3 bases, with 18 bases separating them. The CDR3 covers 17 residues.

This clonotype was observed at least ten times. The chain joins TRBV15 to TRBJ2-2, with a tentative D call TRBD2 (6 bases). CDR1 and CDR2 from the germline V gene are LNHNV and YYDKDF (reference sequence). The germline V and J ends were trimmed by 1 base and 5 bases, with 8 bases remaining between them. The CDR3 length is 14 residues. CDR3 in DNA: TGTGCCACCAGCAGAGGCGCGGGGACCGGGGAGCTGTTTTTT. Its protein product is CATSRGAGTGELFF.

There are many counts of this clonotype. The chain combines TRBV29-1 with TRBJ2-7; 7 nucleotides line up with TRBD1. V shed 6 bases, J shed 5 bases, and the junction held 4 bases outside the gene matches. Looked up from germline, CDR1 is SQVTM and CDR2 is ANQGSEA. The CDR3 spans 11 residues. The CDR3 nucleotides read TGCAGCGTAGCTACAGGGGACGAGCAGTACTTC. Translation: CSVATGDEQYF.

The CDR3 bases are TGTGCCAGCAGCTTTGCCTCTCTCTACGAGCAGTACTTC. Amino acid sequence: CASSFASLYEQYF. The V gene is TRBV5-6, the J gene TRBJ2-7; D not resolved. The CDR3 covers 13 residues. The germline V and J ends were trimmed by 2 bases and 3 bases, with 9 bases remaining between them. The germline gives CDR1 SGHDT, CDR2 YYEEEE.

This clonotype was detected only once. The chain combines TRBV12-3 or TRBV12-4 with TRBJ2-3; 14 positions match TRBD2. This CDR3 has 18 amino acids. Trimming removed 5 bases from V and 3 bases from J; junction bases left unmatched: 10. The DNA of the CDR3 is TGTGCCAGCAGTCCCCAAACGACTAGCGGGGGGGTGACAGATACGCAGTATTTT. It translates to CASSPQTTSGGVTDTQYF.

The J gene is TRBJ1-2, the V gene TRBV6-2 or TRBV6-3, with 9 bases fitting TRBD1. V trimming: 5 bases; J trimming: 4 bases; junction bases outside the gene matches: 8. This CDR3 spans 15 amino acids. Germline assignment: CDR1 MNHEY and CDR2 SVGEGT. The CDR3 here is CASSTDRGITYGYTF. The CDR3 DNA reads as TGTGCCAGCAGTACGGACAGGGGCATAACCTATGGCTACACCTTC.

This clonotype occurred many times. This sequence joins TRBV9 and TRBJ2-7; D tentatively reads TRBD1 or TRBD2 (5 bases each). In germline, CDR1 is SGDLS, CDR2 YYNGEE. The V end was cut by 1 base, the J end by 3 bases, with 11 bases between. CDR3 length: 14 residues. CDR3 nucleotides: TGTGCCAGCAGCGTAAGAGGGGACCACTACGAGCAGTACTTC. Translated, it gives CASSVRGDHYEQYF. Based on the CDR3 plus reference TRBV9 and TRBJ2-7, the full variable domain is DSGVTQTPKHLITATGQRVTLRCSPRSGDLSVYWYQQSLDQGLQFLIQYYNGEERAKGNILERFSAQQFPDLHSELNLSSLELGDSALYFCASSVRGDHYEQYFGPGTRLTVT.

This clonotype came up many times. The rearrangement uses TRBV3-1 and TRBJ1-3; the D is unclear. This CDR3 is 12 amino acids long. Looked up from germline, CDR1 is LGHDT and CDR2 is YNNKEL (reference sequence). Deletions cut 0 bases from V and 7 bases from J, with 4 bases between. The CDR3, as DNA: TGTGCCAGCAGCCAAGATCGGAACACCATATATTTT. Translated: CASSQDRNTIYF.

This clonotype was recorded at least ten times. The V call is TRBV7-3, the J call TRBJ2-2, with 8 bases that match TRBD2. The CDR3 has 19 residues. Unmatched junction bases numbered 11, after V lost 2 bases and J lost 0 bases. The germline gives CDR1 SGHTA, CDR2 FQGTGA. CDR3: CASSLFGLRGATNTGELFF. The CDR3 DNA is TGTGCCAGCAGCTTATTTGGTTTGCGGGGGGCAACGAACACCGGGGAGCTGTTTTTT.

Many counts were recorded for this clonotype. DNA of the CDR3: TGTGCCAGCAGCTTAGACCGGGGCGGGATGGCACCCCTCCACTTT. Translating it yields CASSLDRGGMAPLHF. This chain uses TRBV11-2 with TRBJ1-6, with D tentatively TRBD1 (5 bases). Trimming pared 0 bases from V and 11 bases from J, leaving 14 bases between. The CDR3 spans 15 residues. Per germline, CDR1 SGHAT and CDR2 FQNNGV.

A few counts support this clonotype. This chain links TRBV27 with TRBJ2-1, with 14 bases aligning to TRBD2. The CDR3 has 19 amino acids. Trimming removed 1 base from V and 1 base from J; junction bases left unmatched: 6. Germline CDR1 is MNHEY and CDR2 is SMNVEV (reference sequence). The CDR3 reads CASSLWGTSGGRSYNEQFF. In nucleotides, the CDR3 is TGTGCCAGCAGTTTATGGGGGACTAGCGGGGGTAGGTCCTACAATGAGCAGTTCTTC.